This TCR beta chain derives from a study of radiation and T cells in renal cell carcinoma. The table came from immunoSEQ multiplex PCR; TCRdb's copy has only in-frame clones and leaves some out. The sample carries approximately 79,000 clones, over 80% recorded once. Germline V gives CDR1 LNHDA, CDR2 SQIVND (reference sequence). The CDR3 is 16 residues long. The V end lost 5 bases, the J end lost 2 bases, and 16 bases lay between the germline ends. Regarding time point: blood 2 weeks post-SBRT. Treatment in this sample: 15 Gy SBRT to primary tumor, nephrectomy 4 weeks later. Clear cell pathology was present in this patient's renal cell carcinoma.

The source of this sequence is a man aged 55 to 70 with renal cell carcinoma. Material: blood, obtained from a patient whose treatment included radiotherapy and nephrectomy. The chain is built from TRBV19 and TRBJ1-3; perhaps TRBD1 as D (6 bases). As DNA, the CDR3 is TGTGCCAGTAGTCAAATACAGGGCCAGGCTGGAAACACCATATATTTT. This translates into CASSQIQGQAGNTIYF.